Shown below are 27 T cell receptor beta chains from a single sample sequenced in a study of cytomegalovirus exposure and HLA in healthy donors. Repertoires were generated with immunoSEQ multiplex PCR, while TCRdb's copy carries only in-frame clones and drops some. The sample consists of more than 70,000 clones, 94% of them appearing once. The specimen was PBMCs. All receptors derive from a woman aged 18-29 years in good health and CMV-seronegative.

The chain recombines TRBV27 with TRBJ2-5; TRBD2 matches at 7 bases. This CDR3 contains 13 residues. V shed 8 bases and J 6 bases; nucleotides not matched to a gene: 9. Germline V lookup: CDR1 MNHEY, CDR2 SMNVEV (reference sequence). Here the CDR3 reads CASGKGGLKTQYF. The CDR3 DNA reads as TGTGCCAGCGGAAAGGGAGGGCTCAAGACCCAGTACTTC.

This chain joins TRBV7-8 and TRBJ2-2, with 10 positions matching TRBD2. This CDR3 contains 18 residues. The J segment lost 1 base and the V segment lost 2 bases, leaving 7 bases of the junction unmatched. Germline CDR1 reads SGHVS; CDR2 reads FQNEAQ. CDR3 nucleotide sequence: TGTGCCAGCAGCTTACCCCATCTAGCGGGAGAGAACACCGGGGAGCTGTTTTTT. It encodes CASSLPHLAGENTGELFF.

The chain combines TRBV5-6 with TRBJ2-3; TRBD1 matches at 8 bases. Trimming took 4 bases from V and 0 from J; bases not matched to a gene: 7. The CDR3 has 16 amino acids. CDR1 and CDR2 from the germline V gene are SGHDT and YYEEEE. CDR3 protein: CASSETGVTSTDTQYF. In nucleotides, the CDR3 is TGTGCCAGCAGCGAGACAGGGGTCACTAGCACAGATACGCAGTATTTT.

The V call is TRBV30, the J call TRBJ2-1; 13 bases are a match to TRBD2. The CDR3 is 14 residues long. CDR1 is GTSNPN, CDR2 SVGIG, per germline (reference sequence). Germline trimming cut 5 bases from V and 7 bases from J; bases unmatched to any gene: 5. Here the CDR3 reads CAWELAGGPNEQFF. CDR3 bases: TGTGCCTGGGAACTAGCGGGAGGGCCGAATGAGCAGTTCTTC.

Remarks on this clone: One end of the junction varies from germline; a read error may be responsible. This chain joins TRBV5-6 and TRBJ1-4; tentative D call: TRBD1 (5 bases). This CDR3 contains 13 residues. Looked up from germline, CDR1 is SGHDT and CDR2 is YYEEEE. DNA for the CDR3: TGTGCCAGCAGCTCACAGACAGTCGCAAGATTTATCTTC. Protein: CASSSQTVARFIF.

The chain links TRBV7-3 to TRBJ1-2, with D unclear. Looked up from germline, CDR1 is SGHTA and CDR2 is FQGTGA. V dropped 4 bases and J dropped 5 bases, with 8 bases sitting between them. CDR3 length: 12 residues. The chain's CDR3 is CASSYAGYGYTF. CDR3 nucleotide sequence: TGTGCCAGCAGCTACGCGGGGTATGGCTACACCTTC.

V and J are TRBV6-1 and TRBJ1-4, with 7 bases aligning to TRBD1. V gave up 7 bases and J gave up 6 bases; unmatched junction bases: 8. The germline CDR1 and CDR2 sequences are MNHNS and SASEGT. The CDR3 has 14 amino acids. The CDR3 sequence: CASTDRETYEKLFF. The CDR3 DNA follows: TGTGCCAGCACCGACAGGGAAACCTATGAAAAACTGTTTTTT.

This chain connects TRBV11-2 to TRBJ2-7; D might be TRBD2 (6 bases). Trimming shortened V by 4 bases and J by 5 bases, and 21 bases separated the two germline ends. Germline V gene lookup returns CDR1 SGHAT and CDR2 FQNNGV. CDR3 length equals 16 residues. The CDR3 protein is CASSSAGTFFPNEQYF. The CDR3 DNA is TGTGCCAGCAGCTCTGCCGGGACTTTTTTCCCAAACGAGCAGTACTTC. The entire variable domain, with the rest obtained from reference TRBV11-2 and TRBJ2-7, is as follows: EAGVAQSPRYKIIEKRQSVAFWCNPISGHATLYWYQQILGQGPKLLIQFQNNGVVDDSQLPKDRFSAERLKGVDSTLKIQPAKLEDSAVYLCASSSAGTFFPNEQYFGPGTRLTVT.

This chain joins TRBV7-2 and TRBJ1-2; D unresolved. Germline V lookup: CDR1 SGHTA, CDR2 FQGNSA. Between the trimmed V and J ends, which lost 0 bases and 4 bases, there was a span of 9 bases. The CDR3 consists of 14 residues. This chain's CDR3 is CASSLARKSYGYTF. The CDR3 nucleotides are TGTGCCAGCAGCTTAGCGCGAAAAAGCTATGGCTACACCTTC.

V gene TRBV7-9 combines with J gene TRBJ1-2; TRBD1 agrees at 11 bases. The V gene's germline CDR1 is SEHNR and CDR2 FQNEAQ (reference sequence). Trimming took 3 bases from V and 2 from J; bases not matched to a gene: 2. This CDR3 has 15 amino acids. This chain's CDR3 is CASSFGTGGNYGYTF. CDR3 coding DNA: TGTGCCAGCAGCTTCGGGACAGGGGGAAACTATGGCTACACCTTC.

The chain employs TRBV11-2 and TRBJ1-3; no reliable D call. Germline CDR1 and CDR2: SGHAT and FQNNGV. V was cut by 1 base and J by 0 bases, with 7 bases left in between. The CDR3 sequence is 15 residues long. CDR3 loop: CASSLGGSSGNTIYF. The CDR3 nucleotides read TGTGCCAGCAGCTTAGGTGGGAGCTCTGGAAACACCATATATTTT. The full variable domain, in which reference TRBV11-2 and TRBJ1-3 provide the parts outside the CDR3, is EAGVAQSPRYKIIEKRQSVAFWCNPISGHATLYWYQQILGQGPKLLIQFQNNGVVDDSQLPKDRFSAERLKGVDSTLKIQPAKLEDSAVYLCASSLGGSSGNTIYFGEGSWLTVV.

The gene calls are TRBV27 and TRBJ1-1, with D perhaps matching TRBD1 (5 bases). This CDR3 has 11 amino acids. The V gene lost 2 bases and the J gene lost 11 bases, with 9 bases spanning the gap. Germline values: CDR1 MNHEY, CDR2 SMNVEV (reference sequence). This CDR3 is CASSLGGEAFF. The CDR3, as DNA: TGTGCCAGCAGTTTAGGAGGGGAGGCTTTCTTT.

The chain joins TRBV27 to TRBJ2-5, with 7 positions matching TRBD2. Germline CDR1 reads MNHEY; CDR2 reads SMNVEV (reference sequence). This CDR3 spans 14 amino acids. V lost 8 bases to trimming and J lost 4 bases; unmatched junction nucleotides: 10. In DNA, the CDR3 is TGTGCCAGCCGGGGGGTAGATCTTGGAGAGACCCAGTACTTC. It specifies CASRGVDLGETQYF.

The gene calls are TRBV29-1 and TRBJ2-7; no reliable D call. Germline CDR1 and CDR2: SQVTM and ANQGSEA. This CDR3 is 11 amino acids long. The V gene lost 4 bases and the J gene lost 3 bases, with 7 bases spanning the gap. CDR3 amino acids: CSVVWSYEQYF. The DNA of the CDR3 is TGCAGCGTTGTCTGGAGCTACGAGCAGTACTTC.

This chain uses TRBV7-9 with TRBJ2-1; D may be TRBD2 (5 bases). V shed 3 bases and J shed 6 bases, with 9 bases lying between them. Germline V gene data show CDR1 as SEHNR and CDR2 as FQNEAQ (reference sequence). CDR3 size: 13 residues. The CDR3 region has the DNA TGTGCCAGCAGCTTGTCTAGCTTCAATGAGCAGTTCTTC. Translation gives CASSLSSFNEQFF.

The V call is TRBV5-4, the J call TRBJ2-1, with D unresolved. This CDR3 is 11 amino acids long. The V and J ends lost 0 bases and 9 bases respectively, with 4 bases between them. From germline, CDR1 is SGHNT and CDR2 YYREEE (reference sequence). CDR3 protein: CASSLDGEQFF. In DNA, the CDR3 is TGTGCCAGCAGCTTGGACGGTGAGCAGTTCTTC.

Worth noting for this clone: At one end the junction does not follow the germline gene, possibly because of a read error. The V and J genes are TRBV28 and TRBJ2-1; 8 bases are a match to TRBD2. CDR3 length: 16 amino acids. Germline CDR1 reads MDHEN; CDR2 reads SYDVKM. CDR3 DNA: TGTGCCAGTAGTTTATATAGCGGGGCTGACTACAATGAGCAGTTCTTC. Its protein is CASSLYSGADYNEQFF.

V gene TRBV19 combines with J gene TRBJ2-2, with TRBD2 matching over 7 bases. The germline V gene encodes CDR1 LNHDA and CDR2 SQIVND (reference sequence). J lost 5 bases, V lost 1 base, and 4 bases had no gene match. The CDR3 totals 15 residues. CDR3 nucleotide sequence: TGTGCCAGTAGTATAGCGGGAGGCCTAACCGGGGAGCTGTTTTTT. This translates into CASSIAGGLTGELFF.

The chain employs TRBV7-2 and TRBJ2-7; perhaps TRBD2 as D (5 bases). Trimming cost V 1 base and J 4 bases, with 14 bases left between them. The CDR3 runs to 15 residues. The germline CDR1 and CDR2 sequences are SGHTA and FQGNSA. The CDR3 DNA reads TGTGCCAGCAGCTTAGTGAGGGCCCCCACATACGAGCAGTACTTC. It is translated as CASSLVRAPTYEQYF.

The genes are TRBV29-1 and TRBJ1-2; D gene unclear. V was shortened by 2 bases and J by 7 bases, with 14 bases between the two germline ends. CDR3 length: 13 residues. Germline-derived CDR1 and CDR2 are SQVTM and ANQGSEA. The CDR3 is CSVELVSGVGYTF. The CDR3 DNA sequence: TGCAGCGTTGAATTGGTGTCCGGGGTTGGCTACACCTTC.

The rearrangement links TRBV7-2 to TRBJ2-5; 10 bases fit TRBD2. CDR1 SGHTA and CDR2 FQGNSA come from the germline V gene. This CDR3 contains 16 residues. Germline trimming cut 5 bases from V and 5 bases from J; bases unmatched to any gene: 11. CDR3 residues: CASSPSLAGGRETQYF. CDR3 DNA: TGTGCCAGCAGCCCTTCCTTAGCGGGGGGCCGGGAGACCCAGTACTTC.

This clone was seen a handful of times. The chain couples TRBV4-2 to TRBJ1-5, with 8 bases fitting TRBD1. This CDR3 is 18 amino acids long. Unmatched junction bases numbered 11, after V lost 0 bases and J lost 4 bases. Germline lookup yields CDR1 LGHNA and CDR2 YNFKEQ. The DNA for the CDR3 is TGTGCCAGCAGCCAAGATCAGGGAGGTCAGGGGGCGAATCAGCCCCAGCATTTT. Translating gives CASSQDQGGQGANQPQHF.

This chain joins TRBV21-1 and TRBJ2-3; the table's D call, TRBD2, has no DNA check behind it. TRBV21-1 is designated a pseudogene. There are 18 residues in the CDR3. CDR3: CASSKPYGLAGGTDTQYF. The CDR3 DNA reads TGTGCCAGCAGCAAGCCATACGGACTAGCGGGCGGCACAGATACGCAGTATTTT.

This clone was picked up one time. V is TRBV28 and J is TRBJ1-5; TRBD1 might be the D (5 bases). CDR1 and CDR2 (germline): MDHEN, SYDVKM. The CDR3 contains 13 residues. Trimming stripped 3 bases from V and 6 bases from J, with 9 bases between. For the CDR3, the DNA is TGTGCCAGCAGTTTTGGGCAGGGTCAGCCCCAGCATTTT. Residues: CASSFGQGQPQHF. The full variable domain, in which reference TRBV28 and TRBJ1-5 provide the parts outside the CDR3, is DVKVTQSSRYLVKRTGEKVFLECVQDMDHENMFWYRQDPGLGLRLIYFSYDVKMKEKGDIPEGYSVSREKKERFSLILESASTNQTSMYLCASSFGQGQPQHFGDGTRLSIL.

CDR3 amino acids: CASNTGNSPLHF. Here the CDR3 DNA reads TGTGCCAGCAACACAGGGAATTCACCCCTCCACTTT. The J gene is TRBJ1-6, the V gene TRBV6-5, with D tentatively TRBD1 (6 bases). The CDR3 is 12 residues long. The germline gives CDR1 MNHEY, CDR2 SVGAGI. V was shortened by 7 bases and J by 7 bases, with 8 bases between the two germline ends.

This chain connects TRBV9 to TRBJ2-1; TRBD2 aligns across 9 bases. The CDR3 loop spans 16 amino acids. Germline-derived CDR1 and CDR2 are SGDLS and YYNGEE. Losses at the gene ends were 0 bases for V and 4 bases for J; bases not matched to a gene: 5. The CDR3 region is CASSVGSSGEYNEQFF. The CDR3 region has the DNA TGTGCCAGCAGCGTAGGGTCTAGCGGGGAATACAATGAGCAGTTCTTC. Full variable domain (outside the CDR3, taken from reference TRBV9 and TRBJ2-1): DSGVTQTPKHLITATGQRVTLRCSPRSGDLSVYWYQQSLDQGLQFLIQYYNGEERAKGNILERFSAQQFPDLHSELNLSSLELGDSALYFCASSVGSSGEYNEQFFGPGTRLTVL.

This chain connects TRBV6-5 to TRBJ2-3, with D possibly matching TRBD2 (6 bases). The V end lost 6 bases, the J end lost 4 bases, and 14 bases lay between the germline ends. CDR3 length equals 14 residues. In germline, CDR1 is MNHEY, CDR2 SVGAGI. The CDR3 DNA is TGTGCCAGCAGAAACCGGGGGTTCCCAGATACGCAGTATTTT. It specifies CASRNRGFPDTQYF.